This T cell receptor (beta chain) comes out of a study of cytomegalovirus exposure and HLA in healthy donors. Study outcomes and limitations: Confirmation was obtained in vitro that a few CMV-associated chains are specific for CMV antigens.

The protocol was immunoSEQ multiplex PCR, while the TCRdb copy is restricted to in-frame clones and leaves out a portion. The sample has fewer than 250,000 clones; roughly 83% are singletons. As regards this clone: Its target is unknown.

The donors formed part of the roughly 120-subject validation cohort, distinct from the approximately 630-subject first cohort. Sequencing was performed on PBMCs. The clonotype was recovered from a woman aged 25 to 39 in good health and CMV-seropositive.

DNA for the CDR3: TGTGCCAGCAGCTTAGAAGCGACCGGGGAGCTGTTTTTT. Encoded protein: CASSLEATGELFF. The chain recombines TRBV11-1 with TRBJ2-2; D unclear. Between the trimmed V and J ends, which lost 1 base and 5 bases, there was a span of 5 bases. The germline CDR1 and CDR2 sequences are SGHAT and FQDESV (reference sequence). This CDR3 has 13 residues.